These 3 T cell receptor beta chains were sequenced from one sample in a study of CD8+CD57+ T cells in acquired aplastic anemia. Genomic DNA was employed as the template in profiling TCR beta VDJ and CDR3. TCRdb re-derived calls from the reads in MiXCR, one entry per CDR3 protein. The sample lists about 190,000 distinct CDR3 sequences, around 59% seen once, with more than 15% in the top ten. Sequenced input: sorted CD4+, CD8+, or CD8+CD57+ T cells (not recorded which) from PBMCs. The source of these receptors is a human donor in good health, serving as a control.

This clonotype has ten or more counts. For the CDR3, the DNA is TGTGCCAGCCACGGGGGACAGGGGGGGCGAGAGACCCAGTACTTC. Encoded protein: CASHGGQGGRETQYF. This rearrangement joins TRBV6-2 or TRBV6-3 to TRBJ2-5; 11 positions match TRBD1. The V gene end was trimmed by 8 bases and the J gene end by 4 bases; junction bases not matched to a gene: 9. CDR3 length: 15 residues. Germline CDR1 MNHEY, CDR2 SVGEGT.

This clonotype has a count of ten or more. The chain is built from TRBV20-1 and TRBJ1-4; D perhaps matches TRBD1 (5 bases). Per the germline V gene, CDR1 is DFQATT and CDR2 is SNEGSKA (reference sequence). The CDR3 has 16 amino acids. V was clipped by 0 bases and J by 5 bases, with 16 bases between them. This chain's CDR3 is CSARDLSGGENEKLFF. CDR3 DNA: TGCAGTGCTAGAGATCTGTCTGGGGGGGAGAATGAAAAACTGTTTTTT.

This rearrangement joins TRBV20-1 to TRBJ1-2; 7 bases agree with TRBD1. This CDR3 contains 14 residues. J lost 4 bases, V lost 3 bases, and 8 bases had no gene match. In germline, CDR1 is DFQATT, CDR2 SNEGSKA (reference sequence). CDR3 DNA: TGCAGTGCTAGTGGCAGGGGGGGGCTCTATGGCTACACCTTC. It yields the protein CSASGRGGLYGYTF.